What follows are 28 T cell receptor beta chains derived from one specimen sequenced in a study of CD8+ T cells in alopecia areata (dated 2018 in TCRdb). The receptor library was made with the immunoSEQ multiplex PCR assay. For TCR sequencing, RNA was extracted from every sample and reverse transcribed into cDNA to serve as template. The clones in this table, taken by TCRdb from immuneACCESS, are in-frame only. Not every clone is retained; where verified, under half of the shortfall comes from an unresolved V gene, and the cause of the rest is unknown. Within this sample are 120,000 or so clones, with approximately 60% of them counted one time only. In total, the top ten clones hold approximately 5.1% of the sample. The intended sense of this specimen's time point label: four to five weeks on oral tofacitinib. Read against the paper, the sample's treatment or condition label means: oral pan-JAK inhibitor, 5-10 mg twice daily.

Sequencing was performed on CD4+ T cells sorted from blood, taken at week 4, from a patient treated with tofacitinib. The receptors originated from a human donor with alopecia areata.

This clone was seen only once. The chain couples TRBV5-1 to TRBJ1-1; D not resolved. The V end lost 4 bases, the J end lost 0 bases, and 10 bases lay between the germline ends. Germline loops: CDR1 SGHRS, CDR2 YFSETQ. There are 14 residues in the CDR3. This CDR3 is CASSEARMNTEAFF. The CDR3, as DNA: TGCGCCAGCAGCGAGGCAAGAATGAACACTGAAGCTTTCTTT. The complete variable domain, with remaining parts taken from reference TRBV5-1 and TRBJ1-1, reads KAGVTQTPRYLIKTRGQQVTLSCSPISGHRSVSWYQQTPGQGLQFLFEYFSETQRNKGNFPGRFSGRQFSNSRSEMNVSTLELGDSALYLCASSEARMNTEAFFGQGTRLTVV.

Only a few counts were recorded for this clone. CDR3 in amino acids: CASSPIVAPNEQFF. The CDR3 DNA reads as TGTGCCAGCTCACCAATCGTTGCGCCCAATGAGCAGTTCTTC. The chain couples TRBV18 to TRBJ2-1; D ambiguous. Trimming stripped 2 bases from V and 6 bases from J, with 11 bases between. CDR3 length: 14 residues. CDR1 is KGHSH, CDR2 LQKENI, per germline.

This clone came up a few times. V usage is TRBV25-1 and J usage is TRBJ1-2, with a possible D match to TRBD1 (6 bases). Trimming pared 4 bases from V and 4 bases from J, leaving 7 bases between. Germline V CDR1 and CDR2: MGHDK, SYGVNS. This CDR3 region has 12 residues. The CDR3 DNA is TGTGCCAGCAGTGGGACAGTCTATGGCTACACCTTC. Amino acid sequence: CASSGTVYGYTF.

Only one count was recorded for this clone. The chain employs TRBV7-6 and TRBJ2-5, with D possibly called TRBD1 or TRBD2 (5 bases each). The germline V gene has CDR1 SGHVS and CDR2 FNYEAQ. Trimming left V 1 base short and J 9 bases short, with 12 bases between. This CDR3 comprises 13 residues. The CDR3 coding sequence is TGTGCCAGCAGCTTAGGAGTGAGGGACCCCCAGTACTTC. Translation gives CASSLGVRDPQYF.

The gene calls are TRBV4-1 and TRBJ2-7; D gene ambiguous. The germline V gene has CDR1 MGHRA and CDR2 YSYEKL. V was pared by 0 bases and J by 1 base, with 10 bases between. CDR3 length: 15 residues. CDR3 protein: CASSQDPMGSYEQYF. Here the CDR3 DNA reads TGCGCCAGCAGCCAAGATCCGATGGGATCCTACGAGCAGTACTTC.

The chain has TRBV29-1 and TRBJ2-2, with 7 bases that match TRBD1. CDR3 size: 12 residues. Per germline, CDR1 SQVTM and CDR2 ANQGSEA. Unmatched junction bases numbered 2, after V lost 7 bases and J lost 3 bases. The DNA of the CDR3 is TGCAGCGGCGGACAGGACACCGGGGAGCTGTTTTTT. Amino acids: CSGGQDTGELFF.

This chain connects TRBV7-6 to TRBJ2-5; tentatively, D is TRBD2 (5 bases). This CDR3 is 13 amino acids long. The V end was cut by 3 bases, the J end by 5 bases, with 10 bases between. Germline loops: CDR1 SGHVS, CDR2 FNYEAQ. The CDR3 DNA sequence: TGTGCCAGCAGCTTCGGGGAAGGCGAGACCCAGTACTTC. Translation: CASSFGEGETQYF.

V gene TRBV28 combines with J gene TRBJ2-3; D call uncertain. This CDR3 has 12 residues. The V end lost 5 bases, the J end lost 5 bases, and 8 bases lay between the germline ends. Germline CDR1 is MDHEN and CDR2 is SYDVKM. For the CDR3, the DNA is TGTGCCAGCAGTCGTTCTATAGATACGCAGTATTTT. This codes for CASSRSIDTQYF.

The J gene is TRBJ1-3, the V gene TRBV30; the D is unclear. Germline V lookup: CDR1 GTSNPN, CDR2 SVGIG (reference sequence). V shed 0 bases and J shed 3 bases, with 3 bases lying between them. The CDR3 is 12 amino acids. The CDR3 protein is CAWSVLGNTIYF. CDR3 sequence (DNA): TGTGCCTGGAGTGTACTTGGAAACACCATATATTTT.

This clone was picked up a small number of times. The chain combines TRBV29-1 with TRBJ2-7; 9 nucleotides align to TRBD2. Trimming cost V 7 bases and J 3 bases; bases outside gene matches: 10. Per germline, CDR1 SQVTM and CDR2 ANQGSEA. The CDR3 loop spans 14 amino acids. In DNA form, the CDR3 reads TGCAGCGCATATAGCGGGAGTAACCTCTACGAGCAGTACTTC. Translation gives CSAYSGSNLYEQYF.

The chain couples TRBV29-1 to TRBJ1-2; possible D gene TRBD1, 5 bases. The CDR3 spans 11 residues. Trimming shortened V by 5 bases and J by 5 bases, and 9 bases separated the two germline ends. From germline, CDR1 is SQVTM and CDR2 ANQGSEA. The CDR3 region is CSVRSGYGYTF. Written as DNA, the CDR3 is TGCAGCGTTAGATCAGGGTATGGCTACACCTTC.

A few counts support this clone. The rearrangement links TRBV10-3 to TRBJ2-5; no reliable D call. The V end lost 6 bases, the J end lost 4 bases, and 6 bases lay between the germline ends. CDR3 length equals 11 residues. CDR1 ENHRY and CDR2 SYGVKD come from the germline V gene. CDR3 in DNA: TGTGCCATCAGCGTTTTAGAGACCCAGTACTTC. This gives the protein CAISVLETQYF.

The table lists this clone with a few counts. The chain joins TRBV7-8 to TRBJ2-7; 9 bases fit TRBD1. The CDR3 runs to 16 residues. After removal of 1 base from V and 4 bases from J, the junction contained 8 bases not matched to a gene. CDR1 is SGHVS, CDR2 FQNEAQ, per germline. Here the CDR3 reads CASSLDRDRVGYEQYF. The CDR3 DNA follows: TGTGCCAGCAGCTTAGACCGGGACAGGGTAGGATACGAGCAGTACTTC. Together with reference TRBV7-8 and TRBJ2-7, the CDR3 gives the full variable domain: GAGVSQSPRYKVAKRGQDVALRCDPISGHVSLFWYQQALGQGPEFLTYFQNEAQLDKSGLPSDRFFAERPEGSVSTLKIQRTQQEDSAVYLCASSLDRDRVGYEQYFGPGTRLTVT.

In this sample, this clone turned up a few times. The V gene is TRBV30, the J gene TRBJ2-3, with D perhaps TRBD2 (6 bases). V shed 2 bases and J shed 5 bases, with 17 bases lying between them. Germline V gene lookup returns CDR1 GTSNPN and CDR2 SVGIG (reference sequence). This CDR3 is 15 amino acids long. CDR3 nucleotides: TGTGCCTGGAGTATATTGGGCGGGACGAGAGATACGCAGTATTTT. This codes for CAWSILGGTRDTQYF.

The rearrangement uses TRBV4-1 and TRBJ1-5; no firm D call. The germline V and J ends were trimmed by 0 bases and 6 bases, with 6 bases remaining between them. This CDR3 spans 13 amino acids. Germline assignment: CDR1 MGHRA and CDR2 YSYEKL. DNA of the CDR3: TGCGCCAGCAGCCAAGAATGGAGTCAGCCCCAGCATTTT. Translation gives CASSQEWSQPQHF.

This clone occurred a few times. The chain has TRBV29-1 and TRBJ2-5, with 9 bases aligning to TRBD1. V gave up 6 bases and J gave up 4 bases; unmatched junction bases: 9. The V gene's germline CDR1 is SQVTM and CDR2 ANQGSEA. The length of the CDR3 is 14 residues. This chain's CDR3 is CSVGAWGQGETQYF. DNA for the CDR3: TGCAGCGTGGGAGCCTGGGGACAGGGAGAGACCCAGTACTTC.

The gene calls are TRBV15 and TRBJ1-5; D unresolved. Trimming took 4 bases from V and 5 from J, leaving 9 bases between them. Germline lookup yields CDR1 LNHNV and CDR2 YYDKDF (reference sequence). The CDR3 has 13 residues. CDR3: CATSNGFDQPQHF. The DNA of the CDR3 is TGTGCCACCAGCAATGGGTTCGATCAGCCCCAGCATTTT. Drawing the rest from reference TRBV15 and TRBJ1-5, the complete variable domain is DAMVIQNPRYQVTQFGKPVTLSCSQTLNHNVMYWYQQKSSQAPKLLFHYYDKDFNNEADTPDNFQSRRPNTSFCFLDIRSPGLGDTAMYLCATSNGFDQPQHFGDGTRLSIL.

V gene TRBV7-2 combines with J gene TRBJ1-5; no firm D call. This CDR3 spans 15 amino acids. V was pared by 1 base and J by 6 bases, with 13 bases between. CDR1 SGHTA and CDR2 FQGNSA come from the germline V gene. CDR3 in DNA: TGTGCCAGCAGCTTAGAGGTGGCAGTCAGTCAGCCCCAGCATTTT. This gives the protein CASSLEVAVSQPQHF.

The chain uses TRBV9 and TRBJ2-3; D gene unclear. V lost 0 bases, J lost 4 bases, and 6 bases lay in between. Looked up from germline, CDR1 is SGDLS and CDR2 is YYNGEE. CDR3 length: 13 residues. This CDR3 reads CASSVEAADTQYF. The CDR3 coding sequence is TGTGCCAGCAGCGTAGAAGCCGCAGATACGCAGTATTTT.

This clone was counted a few times. The chain has TRBV5-1 and TRBJ2-7, with a weak D call TRBD1 (6 bases). There are 19 residues in the CDR3. V was pared by 4 bases and J by 3 bases, with 29 bases between. Germline loops: CDR1 SGHRS, CDR2 YFSETQ. CDR3 loop: CASSDDDSPGAITNYEQYF. The CDR3 DNA follows: TGCGCCAGCAGCGATGACGATAGCCCAGGGGCTATCACCAACTACGAGCAGTACTTC. Looking up the rest from reference TRBV5-1 and TRBJ2-7 gives the full variable domain: KAGVTQTPRYLIKTRGQQVTLSCSPISGHRSVSWYQQTPGQGLQFLFEYFSETQRNKGNFPGRFSGRQFSNSRSEMNVSTLELGDSALYLCASSDDDSPGAITNYEQYFGPGTRLTVT.

V gene TRBV5-6 combines with J gene TRBJ1-6; D is possibly TRBD1 (5 bases). The CDR3 is made up of 15 amino acids. V gave up 6 bases and J gave up 4 bases, with 14 bases separating them. Germline values: CDR1 SGHDT, CDR2 YYEEEE. CDR3 protein: CASKTGGGYNSPLHF. CDR3 coding DNA: TGTGCCAGCAAAACCGGGGGAGGGTATAATTCACCCCTCCACTTT.

The CDR3 sequence: CASSPLVGRENTGELFF. The CDR3 DNA sequence: TGTGCCAGCAGCCCCTTAGTGGGCAGGGAGAACACCGGGGAGCTGTTTTTT. The chain is built from TRBV14 and TRBJ2-2, with a possible D match to TRBD1 (5 bases). The CDR3 consists of 17 residues. Trimming removed 4 bases at V and 1 base at J, with 16 bases between. Germline V gives CDR1 SGHDN, CDR2 FVKESK.

This clone was detected a few times. This chain links TRBV28 with TRBJ2-1; either TRBD1 or TRBD2 may fit D (6 bases each). CDR1 and CDR2 (germline): MDHEN, SYDVKM. The CDR3 runs 16 residues. V lost 5 bases to trimming and J lost 1 base, with 15 bases between them. Here the CDR3 reads CASSKGGGGSYNEQFF. The CDR3 DNA reads TGTGCCAGCAGTAAAGGCGGAGGGGGGTCCTACAATGAGCAGTTCTTC. Supplemented by reference TRBV28 and TRBJ2-1, the full variable domain reads DVKVTQSSRYLVKRTGEKVFLECVQDMDHENMFWYRQDPGLGLRLIYFSYDVKMKEKGDIPEGYSVSREKKERFSLILESASTNQTSMYLCASSKGGGGSYNEQFFGPGTRLTVL.

V and J are TRBV9 and TRBJ2-7, with 8 bases matching TRBD1. After removal of 3 bases from V and 9 bases from J, the junction contained 11 bases not matched to a gene. The CDR3 consists of 14 residues. Germline values: CDR1 SGDLS, CDR2 YYNGEE. CDR3 DNA: TGTGCCAGCAGCGAGCCGACTCCAGGGGGCCTGCAGTACTTC. Translated: CASSEPTPGGLQYF.

The chain couples TRBV7-2 to TRBJ1-6; no firm D call. The CDR3 covers 14 residues. Germline V gene sequence: CDR1 SGHTA, CDR2 FQGNSA. V gave up 7 bases and J gave up 9 bases, with 16 bases separating them. The CDR3 DNA reads as TGTGCCAGCAATCTGTTGGGAGTGAGTTCACCCCTCCACTTT. It yields the protein CASNLLGVSSPLHF.

CDR3: CASSLNLSPYNEQFF. The DNA of the CDR3 is TGTGCCAGCAGCCTGAATTTGAGTCCCTACAATGAGCAGTTCTTC. The genes are TRBV6-6 and TRBJ2-1; no reliable D call. Germline CDR1 MNHNY, CDR2 SVGAGI (reference sequence). The CDR3 extends over 15 amino acids. V was cut by 6 bases and J by 2 bases, with 14 bases left in between.

This clone showed up just a few times. The chain recombines TRBV6-6 with TRBJ1-2; tentatively, D is TRBD1 (6 bases). The CDR3 consists of 16 residues. The germline CDR1 and CDR2 sequences are MNHNY and SVGAGI (reference sequence). Trimming took 4 bases from V and 0 from J, leaving 15 bases between them. The CDR3 protein is CASSLSATGTNYGYTF. CDR3 bases: TGTGCCAGCAGTTTATCGGCGACAGGAACTAACTATGGCTACACCTTC.

This chain links TRBV4-1 with TRBJ1-4; D is ambiguous. CDR1 and CDR2 (germline): MGHRA, YSYEKL. Between the trimmed V and J ends, which lost 4 bases and 8 bases, there was a span of 20 bases. The CDR3 covers 16 residues. The DNA for the CDR3 is TGCGCCAGCAGCCCGCCTCCAAGCAGTCGAGGGGAAAAACTGTTTTTT. Translated, it gives CASSPPPSSRGEKLFF.